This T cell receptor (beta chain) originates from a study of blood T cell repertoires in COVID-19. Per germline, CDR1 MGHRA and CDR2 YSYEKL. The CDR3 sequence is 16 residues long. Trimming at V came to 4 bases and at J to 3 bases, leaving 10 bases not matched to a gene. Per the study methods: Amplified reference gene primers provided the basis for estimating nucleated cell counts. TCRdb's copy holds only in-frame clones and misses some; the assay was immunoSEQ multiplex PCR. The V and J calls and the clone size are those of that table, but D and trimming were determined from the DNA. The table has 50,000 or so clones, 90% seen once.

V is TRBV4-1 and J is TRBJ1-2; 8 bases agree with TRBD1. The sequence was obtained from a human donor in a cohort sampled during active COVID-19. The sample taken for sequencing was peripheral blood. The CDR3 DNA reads TGCGCCAGCAGCCCCGGTCCGGGACAGGACTACTATGGCTACACCTTC. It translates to CASSPGPGQDYYGYTF.